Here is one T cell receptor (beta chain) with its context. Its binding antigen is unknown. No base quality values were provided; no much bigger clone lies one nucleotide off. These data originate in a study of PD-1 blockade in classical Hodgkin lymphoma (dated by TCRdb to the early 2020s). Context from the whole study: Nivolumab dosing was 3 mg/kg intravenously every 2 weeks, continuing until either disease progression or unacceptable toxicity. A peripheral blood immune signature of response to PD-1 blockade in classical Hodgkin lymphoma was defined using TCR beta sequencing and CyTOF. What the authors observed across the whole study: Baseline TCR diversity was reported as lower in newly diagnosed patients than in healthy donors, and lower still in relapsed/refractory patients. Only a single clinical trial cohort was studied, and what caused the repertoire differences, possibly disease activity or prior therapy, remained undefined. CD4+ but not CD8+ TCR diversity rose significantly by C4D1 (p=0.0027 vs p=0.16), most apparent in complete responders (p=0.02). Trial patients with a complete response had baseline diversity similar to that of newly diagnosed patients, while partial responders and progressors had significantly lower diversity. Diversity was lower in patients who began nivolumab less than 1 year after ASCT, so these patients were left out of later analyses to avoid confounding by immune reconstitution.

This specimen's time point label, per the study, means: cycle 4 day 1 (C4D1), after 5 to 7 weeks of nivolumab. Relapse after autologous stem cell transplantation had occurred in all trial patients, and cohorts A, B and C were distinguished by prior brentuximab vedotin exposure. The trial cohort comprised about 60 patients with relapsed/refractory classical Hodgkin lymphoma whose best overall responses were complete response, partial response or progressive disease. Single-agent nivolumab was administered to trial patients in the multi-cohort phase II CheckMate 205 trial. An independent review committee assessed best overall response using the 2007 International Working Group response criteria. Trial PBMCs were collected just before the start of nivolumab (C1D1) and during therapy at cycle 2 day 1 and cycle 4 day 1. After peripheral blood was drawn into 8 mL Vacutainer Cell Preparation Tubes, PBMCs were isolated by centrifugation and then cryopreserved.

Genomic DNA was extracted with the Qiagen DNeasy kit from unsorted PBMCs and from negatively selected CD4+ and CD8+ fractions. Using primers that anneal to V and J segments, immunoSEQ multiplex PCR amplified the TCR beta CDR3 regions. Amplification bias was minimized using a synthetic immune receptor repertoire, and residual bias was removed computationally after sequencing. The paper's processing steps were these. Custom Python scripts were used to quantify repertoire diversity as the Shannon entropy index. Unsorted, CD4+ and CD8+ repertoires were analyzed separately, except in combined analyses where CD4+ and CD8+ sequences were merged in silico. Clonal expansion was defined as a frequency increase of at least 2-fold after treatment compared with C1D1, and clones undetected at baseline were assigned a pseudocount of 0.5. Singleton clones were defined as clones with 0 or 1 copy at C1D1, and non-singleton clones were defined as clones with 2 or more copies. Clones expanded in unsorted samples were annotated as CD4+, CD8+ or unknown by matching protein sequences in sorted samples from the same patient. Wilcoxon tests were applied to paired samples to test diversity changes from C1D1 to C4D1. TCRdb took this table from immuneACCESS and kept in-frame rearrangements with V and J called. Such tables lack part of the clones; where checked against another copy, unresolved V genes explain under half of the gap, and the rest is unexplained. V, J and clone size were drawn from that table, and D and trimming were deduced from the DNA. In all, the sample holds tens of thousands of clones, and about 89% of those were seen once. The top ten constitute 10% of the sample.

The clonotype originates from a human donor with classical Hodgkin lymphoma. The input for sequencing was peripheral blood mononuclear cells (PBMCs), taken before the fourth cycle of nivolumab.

The CDR3 in this case is CASSSIGGQRVTDTQYF. The DNA sequence is as follows: TGTGCCAGCAGCTCCATAGGGGGACAGAGGGTCACAGATACGCAGTATTTT. Recombination linked TRBV7-6 to TRBJ2-3; 7 bases in between match TRBD1. Via the germline V gene, CDR1 is SGHVS and CDR2 FNYEAQ. At the junction V is shortened by 4 bases and J by 2 bases; bases outside the gene matches: 12. Including the terminal cysteine and phenylalanine, the CDR3 comprises 17 residues. The sequence is cut down to CDR3 DNA, 51 bases in frame from base 1. With the portions outside the CDR3 filled from the reference TRBV7-6 and TRBJ2-3 genes, the complete variable region becomes GAGVSQSPRYKVTKRGQDVALRCDPISGHVSLYWYRQALGQGPEFLTYFNYEAQQDKSGLPNDRFSAERPEGSISTLTIQRTEQRDSAMYRCASSSIGGQRVTDTQYFGPGTRLTVL.